This TCR beta chain was sequenced for a study of OX40 agonist ivuxolimab in advanced cancers. General study results and limits: There were, on average, more expanded clones in CD8+ T cells than in CD4+. Dose levels from 0.1 to 3.0 mg/kg saw CD4+ and CD8+ blood T cells expand clonally by week 6.

Turning to this clone: The antigen remains unidentified.

Repertoires were generated with immunoSEQ multiplex PCR, while TCRdb's copy carries only in-frame clones and drops some. The sample has some 64,000 clones; roughly 90% are singletons. CDR3 size: 13 residues. Germline CDR1 SEHNR, CDR2 FQNEAQ (reference sequence). Trimming left V 5 bases short and J 2 bases short, with 7 bases between. The sequences come from CD4+ or CD8+ T cells sorted from blood, collected in a trial of the OX40 agonist ivuxolimab. The receptor's source is an adult with an advanced solid tumor such as melanoma, head and neck, liver or kidney cancer. The V and J genes are TRBV7-9 and TRBJ2-4; D is uncertain. CDR3 DNA: TGTGCCAGCAGCCCGCCGTCCAAAAACATTCAGTACTTC. As protein: CASSPPSKNIQYF.